This paragraph reports one T cell receptor (beta chain). Its antigen is undetermined. This sample is part of a study of beta chain features in type 1 diabetes. All of the isolated RNA was reverse transcribed, so expressed TCRB transcripts were sequenced. Using immunoSEQ multiplex PCR, the repertoire was profiled, and TCRdb retains in-frame clones only, with some absent. This table has 970,000 or so clones, about a sixth appearing once. Study observations and caveats: The cDNA sequencing approach could over-represent high-TCR-expressing cells. People with Type 1 diabetes carried modestly yet significantly shorter TCRB CDR3s in all four CD4+ subsets.

In all sorted populations, purity surpassed 95%. Input material: naive CD4+ T cells from blood. The clonotype comes from a woman between 18 and 30 years old in good health.

CDR3 in DNA: TGTGCCAGCACCCTCGGACAGGGGGCTCGGGAGACCCAGTACTTC. This gives the protein CASTLGQGARETQYF. The V and J genes are TRBV28 and TRBJ2-5; TRBD1 matches 11 bases. V lost 7 bases, J lost 5 bases, and 9 bases stayed unmatched. Germline V gene sequence: CDR1 MDHEN, CDR2 SYDVKM. This CDR3 region has 15 residues.